This TCR beta chain was obtained from a study of OX40 agonist ivuxolimab in advanced cancers. Some background on the complete study: Ivuxolimab was a fully human IgG2 agonistic monoclonal antibody targeting the costimulatory receptor OX40 (CD134). Intravenous ivuxolimab was administered to patients every 2 weeks at six dose levels: 0.01, 0.1, 0.3, 1.5, 3 and 10 mg/kg. Prior anti-PD-1, anti-PD-L1 or anti-CTLA-4 therapy was permitted, and checkpoint inhibitors had been received by more than 35% of dose-escalation patients. Partial responses occurred in three dose-escalation patients, of whom one had hepatocellular carcinoma and two had cutaneous melanoma. The paper reports the monotherapy dose-escalation portion (N of about 50 patients) of the phase I ivuxolimab trial. Peripheral TCRbeta sequencing aimed to test whether ivuxolimab altered TCR sequence diversity and caused clonal T-cell expansion. Of the approximately 53 patients in dose escalation, about 20 had hepatocellular carcinoma, about 15 had melanoma, 9 had renal cell carcinoma and 9 had head and neck cancer. A male proportion of around 83% and a mean age of approximately 60 years, ranging from 23 to 79, were recorded for the dose-escalation cohort.

This clone was seen once. There is no known antigen for this receptor. No base-level quality is on record; no much larger clone is a single base apart. Results and caveats for the whole study, not just this receptor: Low levels of normalized T-cell clonal expansion were also seen in some patients who did not respond. Clonal expansion of both CD4+ and CD8+ blood T cells was observed from baseline to week 6 at doses 0.1 to 3.0 mg/kg. After ivuxolimab, more expanded clones were found on average in CD8+ T cells than in CD4+ T cells. In the 0.1-3.0 mg/kg groups, partial responders were among the patients with the lowest normalized peripheral clonal expansion, particularly in CD8+ T cells. Which antigens the clonally expanded peripheral T cells were specific for was not determined.

Genomic DNA was extracted from sorted cells for sequencing of the TCRbeta CDR3 region. The immunoSEQ Assay was used for sequencing of TCRbeta CDR3 regions. Entries here come from immuneACCESS through TCRdb and include only in-frame sequences with V and J called. Some clones fail to appear in such tables; in the studies checked, an unresolved V gene covers under half of the shortfall, and the cause of the remainder is unknown. In this sample the table shows over 45,000 clones, approximately 84% of which occur a single time. 0.9% to 1.2% of the sample is held by the ten biggest clonotypes. Patients with autoimmune disease history or receiving systemic immunosuppression were excluded from the trial. Peripheral blood for TCR sequencing was collected from all dose cohorts at baseline, on cycle 4 day 1, and on cycle 7 day 1. The samples were taken from a phase I, first-in-human, multicenter, open-label dose-escalation trial of ivuxolimab. Adults with locally advanced or metastatic melanoma, renal cell carcinoma, hepatocellular carcinoma or head and neck squamous cell carcinoma were enrolled in the trial. Before TCR sequencing, CD4+ and CD8+ T cells were separately sorted from peripheral blood.

The source is an adult with an advanced solid tumor such as melanoma, head and neck, liver or kidney cancer. The sequencing used CD4+ or CD8+ T cells sorted from blood, collected in a trial of the OX40 agonist ivuxolimab.

The sequenced DNA is TGTGCCAGCAGTGGTGGGGACAGGGGGCGCGTCTACACCTTC. Translated, this is CASSGGDRGRVYTF. This chain joins TRBV2 to TRBJ1-2, with TRBD1 matching 12 junction bases. For this chain, trimming is 4 bases at the V end and 10 bases at the J end, and the number of junction bases without a gene match is 7. Reading the germline V gene gives CDR1 SNHLY and CDR2 FYNNEI. The CDR3 covers 14 residues, taking in both the cysteine and the phenylalanine. Here the CDR3 DNA is all that survives: 42 bases in frame from base 1.